Listed here is a single T cell receptor beta chain. In this sample, this clonotype turned up many times. What this receptor recognizes is not known. There are no base qualities to consult, and no much larger clone falls within one base. This sample was taken from a study of CD8 T cells in ankylosing spondylitis listed by TCRdb under 2017. Background for the entire study: The study set out to find disease-linked TCR variants by profiling T cell receptor beta repertoires in ankylosing spondylitis patients and healthy donors. In total, the full study cohort was made up of about 110 healthy donors and 25 to 30 ankylosing spondylitis patients. Samples of peripheral blood were taken, and for ankylosing spondylitis patients, synovial fluid was collected as well. Overall results and qualifications from the work: Some motif variants were previously reported in synovial fluid and blood of reactive arthritis patients, suggesting common disease-initiation mechanisms. Blood from ankylosing spondylitis patients appeared to be characterized by a TCR beta motif composed of under ten highly homologous amino acid variants. Significant enrichment of the disease-linked clones was reported in matched synovial fluid samples from ankylosing spondylitis patients. A CD8+ phenotype was shown by the disease-linked clones, which were found at relatively low frequencies in peripheral blood.

Between the V and J ends, shortened by 3 bases and 0 bases respectively, the junction contains 18 bases. According to the germline V gene (reference sequence), CDR1 reads GTSNPN and CDR2 reads SVGIG. The CDR3 numbers 16 residues from cysteine through phenylalanine. The read is trimmed to its CDR3 DNA, 48 bases read in frame from base 1. The run used an Illumina HiSeq 2500. Quantitative 5'-RACE with molecular barcodes was used to prepare TCR beta libraries. The source study handled its data this way. A new computational method based on a probabilistic model of VDJ rearrangement was used to identify disease-linked TCR variants. Using fastp trimming at Q25 and MiXCR clonotype assembly, TCRdb reanalyzed the public sequencing data and kept in-frame beta chains. Rows are combined by CDR3 protein, so each entry shows the most common genes and DNA. For this entry, the V and J calls and clone size follow TCRdb and not the study's own pipeline. This sample gives 150,000 to 200,000 distinct CDR3 sequences in total; about 18% of them show up just once. The top ten clonotypes cover 4.3% of the sample.

Sequencing was performed on blood, either unsorted or a sorted T cell fraction (not recorded which). This clonotype originated in a male donor aged 10-29 years with ankylosing spondylitis or in good health (not recorded which). Donor details come from another sample of the same person, matched by shared clones. The sequence links TRBV30 to TRBJ2-7, with no reliable assignment of the D segment. The base sequence is TGTGCCTGGAGGGACCCCATAGGCCTTAGCTCCTACGAGCAGTACTTC. Its coded protein is CAWRDPIGLSSYEQYF.